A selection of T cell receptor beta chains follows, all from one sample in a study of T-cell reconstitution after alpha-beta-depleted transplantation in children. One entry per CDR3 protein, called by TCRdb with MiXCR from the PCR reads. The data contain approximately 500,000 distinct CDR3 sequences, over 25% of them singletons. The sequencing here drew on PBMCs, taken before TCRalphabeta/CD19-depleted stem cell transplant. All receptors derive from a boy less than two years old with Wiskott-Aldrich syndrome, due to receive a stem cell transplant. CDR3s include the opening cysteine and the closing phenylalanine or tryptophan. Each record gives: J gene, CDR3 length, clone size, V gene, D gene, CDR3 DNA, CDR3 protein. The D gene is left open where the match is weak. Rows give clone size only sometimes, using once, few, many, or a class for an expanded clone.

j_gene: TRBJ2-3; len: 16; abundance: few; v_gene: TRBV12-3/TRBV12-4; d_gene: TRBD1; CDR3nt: TGTGCCAGCAGTCCATGGACAGGAACGAGCACAGATACGCAGTATTTT; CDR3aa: CASSPWTGTSTDTQYF
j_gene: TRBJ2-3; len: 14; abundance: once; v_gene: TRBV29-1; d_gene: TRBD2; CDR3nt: TGCAGCGTCGAGGGGACTAGCGGAACAGATACGCAGTATTTT; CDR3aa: CSVEGTSGTDTQYF
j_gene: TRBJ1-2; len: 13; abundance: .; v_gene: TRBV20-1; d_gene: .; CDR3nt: TGCAGTGCTAGAGTGGCAGGGATTTATGGCTACACCTTC; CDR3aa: CSARVAGIYGYTF
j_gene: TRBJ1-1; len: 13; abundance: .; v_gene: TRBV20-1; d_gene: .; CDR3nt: TGCAGTGCTTTTGGCAGAGGGAACACTGAAGCTTTCTTT; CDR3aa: CSAFGRGNTEAFF
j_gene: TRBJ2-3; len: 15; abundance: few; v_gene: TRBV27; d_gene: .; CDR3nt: TGTGCCAGCAGTACCAGCCGGGGGAGCACAGATACGCAGTATTTT; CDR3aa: CASSTSRGSTDTQYF
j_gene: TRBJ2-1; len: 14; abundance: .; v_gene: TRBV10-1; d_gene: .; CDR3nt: TGCGCCAGCAGTGAGGTCGGGCTCTACAATGAGCAGTTCTTC; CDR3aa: CASSEVGLYNEQFF
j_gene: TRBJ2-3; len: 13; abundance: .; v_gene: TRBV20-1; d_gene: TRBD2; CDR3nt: TGCAGTGCTGGAGCGGGATCCAAAGATACGCAGTATTTT; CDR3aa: CSAGAGSKDTQYF
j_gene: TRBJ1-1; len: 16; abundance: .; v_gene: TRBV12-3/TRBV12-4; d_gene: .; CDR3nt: TGTGCCAGCAGTTTAACCGGGGGCGGCCTGAACACTGAAGCTTTCTTT; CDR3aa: CASSLTGGGLNTEAFF
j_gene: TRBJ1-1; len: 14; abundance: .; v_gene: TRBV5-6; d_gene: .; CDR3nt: TGTGCCAGCAGCTTGAGACAGCCAAACACTGAAGCTTTCTTT; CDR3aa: CASSLRQPNTEAFF
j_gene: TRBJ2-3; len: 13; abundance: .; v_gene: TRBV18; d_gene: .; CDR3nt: TGTGCCAGCTCACCTTCGCACACAGATACGCAGTATTTT; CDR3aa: CASSPSHTDTQYF